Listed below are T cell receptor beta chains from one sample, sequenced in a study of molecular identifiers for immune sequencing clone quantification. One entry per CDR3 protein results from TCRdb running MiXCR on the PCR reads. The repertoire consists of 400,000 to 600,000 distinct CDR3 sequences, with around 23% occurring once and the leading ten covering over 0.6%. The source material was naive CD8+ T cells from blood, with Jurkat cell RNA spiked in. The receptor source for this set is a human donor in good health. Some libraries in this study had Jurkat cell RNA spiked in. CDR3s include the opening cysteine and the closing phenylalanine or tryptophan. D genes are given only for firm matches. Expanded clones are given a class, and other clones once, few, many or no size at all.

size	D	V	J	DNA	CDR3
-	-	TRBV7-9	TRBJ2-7	TGTGCCAGCAGCTTAGTAGGAGGGATGTACGAGCAGTACTTC	CASSLVGGMYEQYF
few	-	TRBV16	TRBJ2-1	TGTGCCAGCAGCCAATCGGTAGGGGGCAATGAGCAGTTCTTC	CASSQSVGGNEQFF
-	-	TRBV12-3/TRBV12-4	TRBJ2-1	TGTGCCGGCAGTTCTCGGGAAGGGATCTACAACGAGCAGTTCTTC	CAGSSREGIYNEQFF
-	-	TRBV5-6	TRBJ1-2	TGTGCCAGCAGAAGCGAATACTTCAACTATGGCTACACCTTC	CASRSEYFNYGYTF
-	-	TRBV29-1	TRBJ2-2	TGCAGCGCTTCAGGCACCGGGGAGCTGTTTTTT	CSASGTGELFF
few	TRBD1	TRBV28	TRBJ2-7	TGTGCCAGCAGTCCCTTTGTTGGGACAGGTTCCTACGAGCAGTACTTC	CASSPFVGTGSYEQYF
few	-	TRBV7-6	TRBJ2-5	TGTGCCAGCAGCTTAGCGCTCTTTAACAACCAAGAGACCCAGTACTTC	CASSLALFNNQETQYF
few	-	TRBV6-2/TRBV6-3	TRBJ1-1	TGTGCCAGCAGTTTGGGCCGCAACGCTGAAGCTTTCTTT	CASSLGRNAEAFF
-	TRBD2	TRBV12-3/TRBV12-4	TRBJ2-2	TGTGCCAGCAGCTGGGGACTAGCGGGGGGGCCGGGCACCGGGGAGCTGTTTTTT	CASSWGLAGGPGTGELFF
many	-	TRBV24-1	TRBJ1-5	TGTGCCACCAGTTCGTCAGGACCGTATAGCAATCAGCCCCAGCATTTT	CATSSSGPYSNQPQHF
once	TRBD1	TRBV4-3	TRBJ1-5	TGCGCCCGCAGCGTCTCACAGGGGACGCAGCCCCAGCATTTT	CARSVSQGTQPQHF
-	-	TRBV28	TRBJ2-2	TGTGCCAGCAGTTTAAGCCAGGCCGGGGAGCTGTTTTTT	CASSLSQAGELFF
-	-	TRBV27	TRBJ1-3	TGTGCCAGCAGTTTAGGCGCTCCTGGAAACACCATATCTTTT	CASSLGAPGNTISF
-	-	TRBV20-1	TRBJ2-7	TGCAGTGTCTCACTAGAGACAGCATCCTACGAGCAGTACTTC	CSVSLETASYEQYF
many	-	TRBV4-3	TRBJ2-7	TGCGCCAGCAGCCAAGTGAGCGGACCGAGCTCCTACGAGCAGTACTTC	CASSQVSGPSSYEQYF
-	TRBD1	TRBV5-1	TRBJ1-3	TGCGCCAGCAGCGCTGGGACAGGGGGTAGGGGGCTCTCTGGAAACACCATATATTTT	CASSAGTGGRGLSGNTIYF
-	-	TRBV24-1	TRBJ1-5	TGTGCCACCAGTGAAGGAGATAGCAATCAGCCCCAGCATTTT	CATSEGDSNQPQHF
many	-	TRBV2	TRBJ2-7	TGTGCCAGCAGCCCGACAGGCATCTTCGCCTACGAGCAGTACTTC	CASSPTGIFAYEQYF
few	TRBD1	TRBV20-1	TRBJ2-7	TGCAGTGCTAGAGATGGGACAGGGACCTACGAGCAGTACTTC	CSARDGTGTYEQYF
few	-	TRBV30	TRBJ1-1	TGTGCCTGGAGTATCTTTGAGGCCATTGGAAACACTGAAGCTTTCTTT	CAWSIFEAIGNTEAFF
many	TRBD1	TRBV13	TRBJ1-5	TGTGCCAGCAGCAGGGGACAGAATAGCAATCAGCCCCAGCATTTT	CASSRGQNSNQPQHF
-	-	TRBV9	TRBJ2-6	TGTGCCAGCAGCGTAGGAGACTCTGGGGCCAACGTCCTGACTTTC	CASSVGDSGANVLTF
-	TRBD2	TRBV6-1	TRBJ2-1	TGTGCCACCGAGCGGGAGGATTTCTACAATGAGCAGTTCTTC	CATEREDFYNEQFF
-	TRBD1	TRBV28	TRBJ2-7	TGTGCCAGCAGCCCAGGGGGAAACACCTACGAGCAGTACTTC	CASSPGGNTYEQYF
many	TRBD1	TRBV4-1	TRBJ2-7	TGCGCCAGCAGCCACAAGGACAGGGTAGACGAGCAGTACTTC	CASSHKDRVDEQYF
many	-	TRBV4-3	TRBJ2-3	TGCGCCAGCAGCCAAGAGATCCGGACCACAGATACGCAGTATTTT	CASSQEIRTTDTQYF
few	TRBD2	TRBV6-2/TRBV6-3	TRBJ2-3	TGTGCCAGCAGTCCCGCTAGCGGGAGTAGGGCAGATACGCAGTATTTT	CASSPASGSRADTQYF
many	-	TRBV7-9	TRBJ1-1	TGTGCCACCCGTGGAGGGAAGACTGAAGCTTTCTTT	CATRGGKTEAFF
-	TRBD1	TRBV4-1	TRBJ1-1	TGCGCCAGCAGCCAAGAGGGACAGGGGGTTCTAGGCACTGAAGCTTTCTTT	CASSQEGQGVLGTEAFF
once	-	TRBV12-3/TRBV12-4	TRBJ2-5	TGTGCCAGCAGGGCAACGGGCGGGGGACAGCAAAGGATCCAGTACTTC	CASRATGGGQQRIQYF
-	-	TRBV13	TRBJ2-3	TGTGCCAGCAATAGCGGCACAGATACGCAGTATTTT	CASNSGTDTQYF
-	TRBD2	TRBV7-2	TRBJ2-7	TGTGCCAGCCAACAAGCGGGAGAGTCGCACGAGCAGTACTTC	CASQQAGESHEQYF